This T cell receptor (beta chain) was recovered during a study of blood T cell repertoires in COVID-19. Assay used: immunoSEQ multiplex PCR; TCRdb lists only in-frame clones, some missing. The table includes approximately 65,000 clones, roughly two thirds detected once. The germline CDR1 and CDR2 sequences are LNHDA and SQIVND (reference sequence). The CDR3 extends over 15 amino acids. V was trimmed by 6 bases and J by 5 bases, leaving 14 bases between them. Participant ages covered roughly 18 to 89 years across 24 US areas. Participants had their cohort set by participant-reported clinical history. The chain carries TRBV19 and TRBJ1-6; no clear D gene. Sequenced sample: PBMCs or T cells enriched from blood (not recorded which). This sequence originates from an older woman who had been exposed to COVID-19. CDR3 nucleotide sequence: TGTGCCAGTAGGGCAGAACTGACAAATAATTCACCCCTCCACTTT. The encoded protein is CASRAELTNNSPLHF.